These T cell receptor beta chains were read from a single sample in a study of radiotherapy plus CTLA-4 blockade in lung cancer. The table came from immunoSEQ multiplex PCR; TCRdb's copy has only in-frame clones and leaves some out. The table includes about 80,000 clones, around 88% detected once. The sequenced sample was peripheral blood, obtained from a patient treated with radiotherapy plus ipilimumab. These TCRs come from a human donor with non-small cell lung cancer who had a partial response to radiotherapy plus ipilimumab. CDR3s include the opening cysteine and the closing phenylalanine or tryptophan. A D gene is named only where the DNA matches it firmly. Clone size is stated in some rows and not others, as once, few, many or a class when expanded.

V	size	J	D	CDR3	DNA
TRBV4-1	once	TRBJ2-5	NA	CASSQDRGSQETQYF	TGCGCCAGCAGCCAAGATCGTGGCAGCCAAGAGACCCAGTACTTC
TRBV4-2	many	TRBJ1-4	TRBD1	CASSQDHRTGGEKLFF	TGTGCCAGCAGCCAAGATCACAGGACAGGGGGCGAAAAACTGTTTTTT
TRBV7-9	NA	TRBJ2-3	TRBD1	CASSLVGTATDTQYF	TGTGCCAGCAGCTTAGTAGGGACAGCCACAGATACGCAGTATTTT
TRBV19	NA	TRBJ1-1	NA	CASSWGRLNTEAFF	TGTGCCAGTAGTTGGGGCAGACTGAACACTGAAGCTTTCTTT
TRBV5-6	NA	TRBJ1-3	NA	CASSLEKRFGVGNTIYF	TGTGCCAGCAGCTTGGAGAAGCGGTTCGGAGTTGGAAACACCATATATTTT
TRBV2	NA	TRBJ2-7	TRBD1	CASTTTDRLGREQYF	TGTGCCAGCACCACCACGGACAGGCTCGGGCGCGAGCAGTACTTC
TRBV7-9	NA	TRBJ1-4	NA	CASSLRGGAGTNEKLFF	TGTGCCAGCAGCTTACGAGGCGGGGCCGGAACTAATGAAAAACTGTTTTTT
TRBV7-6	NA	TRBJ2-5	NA	CASSSSRETQYF	TGTGCCAGCAGTAGTAGCCGGGAGACCCAGTACTTC
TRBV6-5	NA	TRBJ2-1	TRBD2	CASSYGGRGNEQFF	TGTGCCAGCAGTTACGGTGGGAGGGGCAATGAGCAGTTCTTC
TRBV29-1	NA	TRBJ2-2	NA	CSVVRLAGGELFF	TGCAGCGTTGTACGTCTAGCAGGCGGGGAGCTGTTTTTT
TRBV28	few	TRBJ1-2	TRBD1	CASLVTGQGVGYTF	TGTGCCAGTCTTGTAACGGGACAGGGAGTCGGCTACACCTTC
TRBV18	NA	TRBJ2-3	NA	CASSPLTADTQYF	TGTGCCAGCTCACCACTGACAGCAGATACGCAGTATTTT
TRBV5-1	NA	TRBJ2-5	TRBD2	CASSPGTSGLQETQYF	TGCGCCAGCAGCCCTGGGACTAGCGGTCTCCAAGAGACCCAGTACTTC
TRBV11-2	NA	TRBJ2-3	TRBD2	CASSLGTSGSTDTQYF	TGTGCCAGCAGCTTAGGGACTAGCGGGAGCACAGATACGCAGTATTTT
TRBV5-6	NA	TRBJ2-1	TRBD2	CASSLTSGYNEQFF	TGTGCCAGCAGCCTGACTAGCGGCTACAATGAGCAGTTCTTC
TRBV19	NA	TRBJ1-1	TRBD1	CAARQGVNTEAFF	TGTGCCGCCCGACAGGGGGTGAACACTGAAGCTTTCTTT
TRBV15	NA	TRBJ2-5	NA	CATSRGADGPGETQYF	TGTGCCACCAGCAGAGGAGCGGACGGGCCGGGGGAGACCCAGTACTTC
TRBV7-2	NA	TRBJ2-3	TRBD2	CASSLGGRAGDTQYF	TGTGCCAGCAGCTTAGGCGGGAGGGCCGGAGATACGCAGTATTTT
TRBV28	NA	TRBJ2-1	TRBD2	CASSPTGLAGSINEQFF	TGTGCCAGCAGTCCCACGGGGCTAGCGGGAAGTATCAATGAGCAGTTCTTC
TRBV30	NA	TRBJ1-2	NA	CAWSEGNYGYTF	TGTGCCTGGAGTGAGGGGAACTATGGCTACACCTTC
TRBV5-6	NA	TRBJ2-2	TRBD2	CASSPLLAGVGTGELFF	TGTGCCAGCAGCCCCCTACTAGCGGGAGTCGGAACCGGGGAGCTGTTTTTT
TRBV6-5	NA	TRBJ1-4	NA	CASSYAPWTVRLFF	TGTGCCAGCAGTTACGCACCCTGGACAGTAAGACTGTTTTTT
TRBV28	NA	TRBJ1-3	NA	CASSFGVAGGNTIYF	TGTGCCAGCAGTTTCGGGGTAGCCGGGGGAAACACCATATATTTT
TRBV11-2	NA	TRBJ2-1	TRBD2	CASSLLAGGNEQFF	TGTGCCAGCAGCTTACTAGCGGGGGGCAATGAGCAGTTCTTC
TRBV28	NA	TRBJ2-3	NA	CASSLGLTDTQYF	TGTGCCAGCAGCTTAGGACTCACAGATACGCAGTATTTT
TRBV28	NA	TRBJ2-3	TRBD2	CASSLILASYTDTQYF	TGTGCCAGCAGTCTCATACTAGCGTCCTACACAGATACGCAGTATTTT
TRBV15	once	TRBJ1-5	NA	CATSSPGQPQHF	TGTGCCACCAGCAGCCCCGGGCAGCCCCAGCATTTT
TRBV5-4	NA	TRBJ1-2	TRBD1	CASSWDRANYGYTF	TGTGCCAGCAGCTGGGACAGAGCTAACTATGGCTACACCTTC
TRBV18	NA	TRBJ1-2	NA	CASSPTIGGNYGYTF	TGTGCCAGCTCACCGACTATCGGAGGCAACTATGGCTACACCTTC
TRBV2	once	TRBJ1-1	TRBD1	CASSPTRQGMDEAFF	TGTGCCAGCAGTCCGACCAGACAGGGGATGGATGAAGCTTTCTTT
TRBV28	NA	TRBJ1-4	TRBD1	CASSLRRGRGEKLFF	TGTGCCAGCAGTTTAAGGAGGGGGCGAGGTGAAAAACTGTTTTTT
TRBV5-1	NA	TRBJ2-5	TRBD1	CASSRDRSQETQYF	TGCGCCAGCAGCAGGGACAGGAGCCAAGAGACCCAGTACTTC
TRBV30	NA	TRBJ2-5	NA	CAWSAEETQYF	TGTGCCTGGAGTGCAGAAGAGACCCAGTACTTC
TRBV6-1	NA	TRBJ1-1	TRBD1	CASRPGGRETEAFF	TGTGCCAGCCGGCCAGGGGGAAGGGAAACTGAAGCTTTCTTT
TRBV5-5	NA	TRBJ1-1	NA	CASSRIEKGGTEAFF	TGTGCCAGCAGCCGAATTGAAAAGGGAGGCACTGAAGCTTTCTTT
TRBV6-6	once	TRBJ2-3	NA	CASSSTTGDTQYF	TGTGCCAGCAGTTCGACGACGGGAGATACGCAGTATTTT
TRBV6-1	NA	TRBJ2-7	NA	CASSDRANYEQYF	TGTGCCAGCAGTGACAGGGCGAACTACGAGCAGTACTTC
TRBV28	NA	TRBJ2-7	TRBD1	CASSFGTGRTEQYF	TGTGCCAGCAGTTTCGGGACAGGGCGGACCGAGCAGTACTTC
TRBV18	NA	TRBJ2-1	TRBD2	CASSKLAGVSNEQFF	TGTGCCAGCTCAAAACTAGCGGGAGTTAGCAATGAGCAGTTCTTC
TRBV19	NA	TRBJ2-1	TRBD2	CASTLGLAGGPGNEQFF	TGTGCCAGTACCCTGGGCCTAGCGGGAGGGCCCGGCAATGAGCAGTTCTTC
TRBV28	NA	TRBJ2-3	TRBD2	CASSFRAGGGADTQYF	TGTGCCAGCAGTTTCCGGGCGGGAGGTGGCGCAGATACGCAGTATTTT
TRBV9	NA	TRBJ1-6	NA	CASSVGTGALNYNSPLHF	TGTGCCAGCAGCGTAGGAACAGGAGCCCTCAACTATAATTCACCCCTCCACTTT
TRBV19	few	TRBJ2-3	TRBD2	CASSIGPAGGTNTDTQYF	TGTGCCAGTAGTATAGGCCCCGCCGGCGGGACTAACACAGATACGCAGTATTTT
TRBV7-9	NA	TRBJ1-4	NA	CASSFEQGGNEKLFF	TGTGCCAGCAGTTTCGAACAGGGAGGGAATGAAAAACTGTTTTTT